What follows are 23 T cell receptor beta chains derived from one specimen sequenced in a study of blood T cell repertoires in COVID-19. Assay used: immunoSEQ multiplex PCR; TCRdb lists only in-frame clones, some missing. The sample holds approximately 330,000 clones, roughly 89% seen once. Specimen: peripheral blood. Source of these receptors: a man younger than 45 with COVID-19, enrolled during active disease.

V usage is TRBV30 and J usage is TRBJ2-3; the D gene is possibly TRBD1 (5 bases). Trimming shortened V by 3 bases and J by 3 bases, and 10 bases separated the two germline ends. In germline, CDR1 is GTSNPN, CDR2 SVGIG (reference sequence). The CDR3 sequence is 13 residues long. The CDR3 region has the DNA TGTGCCTGGAGCCTACAGGTTACAGATACGCAGTATTTT. Amino acids: CAWSLQVTDTQYF.

The V call is TRBV5-1, the J call TRBJ1-1; tentatively, D is TRBD1 (5 bases). Between the trimmed V and J ends, which lost 2 bases and 3 bases, there was a span of 8 bases. This CDR3 comprises 13 residues. The germline CDR1 and CDR2 sequences are SGHRS and YFSETQ. The CDR3 DNA reads as TGCGCCAGCAGCTTCGGCAGGGACACTGAAGCTTTCTTT. Translated: CASSFGRDTEAFF.

The chain uses TRBV27 and TRBJ2-1; a possible D gene is TRBD2 (7 bases). V dropped 10 bases and J dropped 8 bases, with 24 bases sitting between them. The CDR3 spans 15 residues. The germline gives CDR1 MNHEY, CDR2 SMNVEV (reference sequence). The CDR3 sequence is CATAFRAGATDEQFF. The CDR3 coding sequence is TGTGCCACTGCCTTCAGGGCGGGGGCGACGGATGAGCAGTTCTTC.

The J gene is TRBJ2-1, the V gene TRBV9, with TRBD1 matching 9 bases. V dropped 4 bases and J dropped 4; count of bases not matched to a gene: 6. The CDR3 is 15 residues long. Germline CDR1 reads SGDLS; CDR2 reads YYNGEE. The DNA of the CDR3 is TGTGCCAGCAGCCATGGGGACAGGGAATACAATGAGCAGTTCTTC. Protein sequence: CASSHGDREYNEQFF.

This chain connects TRBV5-5 to TRBJ1-2; TRBD1 aligns across 9 bases. The CDR3 sequence is 16 residues long. Germline V gene lookup returns CDR1 SGHKS and CDR2 YYEKEE (reference sequence). V lost 4 bases, J lost 0 bases, and 7 bases stayed unmatched. The CDR3 DNA follows: TGTGCCAGCAGCAAATTGGACAGGGGATCTAACTATGGCTACACCTTC. Encoded protein: CASSKLDRGSNYGYTF.

The rearrangement uses TRBV7-2 and TRBJ2-7, with D possibly matching TRBD2 (5 bases). Germline V gene sequence: CDR1 SGHTA, CDR2 FQGNSA. The ends were cut back, 4 bases at V and 2 bases at J, with 12 bases in the middle. The CDR3 runs to 14 residues. The CDR3 here is CASSSRSGTYEQYF. In DNA, the CDR3 is TGTGCCAGCAGCTCTCGTTCCGGGACCTACGAGCAGTACTTC.

This chain joins TRBV6-2 or TRBV6-3 and TRBJ2-5; 7 positions agree with TRBD1. Losses at the gene ends were 5 bases for V and 5 bases for J; bases not matched to a gene: 5. This CDR3 has 13 residues. Germline V gene lookup returns CDR1 MNHEY and CDR2 SVGEGT. The CDR3 nucleotides read TGTGCCAGCAGTGCAGGGGGTTGGGAGACCCAGTACTTC. Translating it yields CASSAGGWETQYF.

CDR3 residues: CASSLAGGPYEQYF. The CDR3 DNA reads as TGTGCCAGCAGCTTGGCGGGGGGGCCATACGAGCAGTACTTC. This chain uses TRBV5-5 with TRBJ2-7; the match to TRBD2 covers 8 bases. CDR3 length: 14 residues. V lost 0 bases, J lost 4 bases, and 3 bases stayed unmatched. Germline CDR1 is SGHKS and CDR2 is YYEKEE (reference sequence).

The genes are TRBV5-5 and TRBJ2-7, with TRBD1 identical over 7 bases. The germline gives CDR1 SGHKS, CDR2 YYEKEE (reference sequence). With 1 base clipped from V and 1 base from J, the junction kept 2 bases outside the gene matches. The CDR3 is 14 amino acids. CDR3 residues: CASSLWDSSYEQYF. The CDR3 DNA is TGTGCCAGCAGCTTGTGGGACAGTTCCTACGAGCAGTACTTC.

This clone was observed a few times. The J gene is TRBJ2-1, the V gene TRBV7-9, with D possibly matching TRBD1 (6 bases). Trimming pared 2 bases from V and 6 bases from J, leaving 17 bases between. The CDR3 is 16 amino acids. Germline loops: CDR1 SEHNR, CDR2 FQNEAQ (reference sequence). The chain's CDR3 is CASSLLGQGYGNEQFF. Here the CDR3 DNA reads TGTGCCAGCAGCTTATTGGGGCAGGGGTACGGCAATGAGCAGTTCTTC.

V is TRBV7-3 and J is TRBJ2-5; 8 bases align to TRBD1. Germline trimming cut 5 bases from V and 5 bases from J; bases unmatched to any gene: 4. The CDR3 covers 13 residues. The germline V gene has CDR1 SGHTA and CDR2 FQGTGA. The DNA of the CDR3 is TGTGCCAGCAGCCTCGACAGGGGTGAGACCCAGTACTTC. Translation gives CASSLDRGETQYF.

The V gene is TRBV6-1, the J gene TRBJ2-1; 11 bases align to TRBD1. Germline CDR1 MNHNS, CDR2 SASEGT. Trimming removed 3 bases from V and 7 bases from J; junction bases left unmatched: 8. The CDR3 is made up of 16 amino acids. The CDR3 sequence is CASSDLGQGATNEQFF. For the CDR3, the DNA is TGTGCCAGCAGTGATTTAGGACAGGGGGCGACGAATGAGCAGTTCTTC.

The genes are TRBV2 and TRBJ1-2; 9 nucleotides match TRBD1. The J segment lost 2 bases and the V segment lost 4 bases, leaving 8 bases of the junction unmatched. This CDR3 has 16 residues. The germline V gene has CDR1 SNHLY and CDR2 FYNNEI. CDR3 loop: CASSGGTGFSNYGYTF. The CDR3 bases are TGTGCCAGCAGTGGAGGGACAGGGTTTTCGAACTATGGCTACACCTTC. Full variable domain (remainder filled in from reference TRBV2 and TRBJ1-2): EPEVTQTPSHQVTQMGQEVILRCVPISNHLYFYWYRQILGQKVEFLVSFYNNEISEKSEIFDDQFSVERPDGSNFTLKIRSTKLEDSAMYFCASSGGTGFSNYGYTFGSGTRLTVV.

The chain couples TRBV5-5 to TRBJ2-3; D is unclear. This CDR3 is 13 amino acids long. V shed 0 bases and J shed 2 bases, with 4 bases lying between them. CDR1 SGHKS and CDR2 YYEKEE come from the germline V gene (reference sequence). CDR3 in amino acids: CASSLAYTDTQYF. For the CDR3, the DNA is TGTGCCAGCAGCTTGGCCTACACAGATACGCAGTATTTT.

CDR3 protein: CAISGGTGTYEQYF. CDR3 DNA: TGTGCCATCAGTGGGGGGACTGGAACCTACGAGCAGTACTTC. This rearrangement joins TRBV10-3 to TRBJ2-7, with D possibly TRBD2 on 6 matching bases. The V gene lost 4 bases and the J gene lost 2 bases, with 12 bases spanning the gap. The CDR3 consists of 14 residues. Germline loops: CDR1 ENHRY, CDR2 SYGVKD.

J is TRBJ1-1 and V is TRBV6-5, with no clear D. V shed 6 bases and J shed 2 bases, with 16 bases lying between them. CDR3 size: 15 residues. Germline-derived CDR1 and CDR2 are MNHEY and SVGAGI. The CDR3 coding sequence is TGTGCCAGCAGAGAGGCCCCTTCTCGAAACACTGAAGCTTTCTTT. Protein: CASREAPSRNTEAFF.

The chain joins TRBV2 to TRBJ1-2; D is uncertain. Germline assignment: CDR1 SNHLY and CDR2 FYNNEI. The CDR3 length is 14 residues. Deletions cut 1 base from V and 10 bases from J, with 16 bases between. The CDR3 is CASSEGLSFRLYTF. The CDR3 DNA sequence: TGTGCCAGCAGTGAAGGACTGAGCTTTCGGCTCTACACCTTC.

The genes are TRBV6-2 or TRBV6-3 and TRBJ2-1; 7 bases fit TRBD1. V gave up 5 bases and J gave up 5 bases; unmatched junction bases: 12. Germline CDR1 reads MNHEY; CDR2 reads SVGEGT. The CDR3 sequence is 16 residues long. The CDR3 region is CASSQIDRVDHNEQFF. In DNA form, the CDR3 reads TGTGCCAGCAGTCAAATCGACAGGGTCGACCACAATGAGCAGTTCTTC.

The gene calls are TRBV10-3 and TRBJ1-1, with TRBD1 as a possible D gene (6 bases). Germline CDR1 and CDR2: ENHRY and SYGVKD. The CDR3 has 14 residues. V was shortened by 6 bases and J by 1 base, with 12 bases between the two germline ends. The CDR3 nucleotides are TGTGCCATCAGGCCACAGGGCAGGAACACTGAAGCTTTCTTT. As protein: CAIRPQGRNTEAFF.

This clone was picked up one time. V is TRBV9 and J is TRBJ2-1; 8 positions match TRBD2. The CDR3 spans 15 residues. Trimming cost V 1 base and J 3 bases; bases outside gene matches: 3. Germline values: CDR1 SGDLS, CDR2 YYNGEE. CDR3 region: CASSVRLAGYNEQFF. The CDR3 bases are TGTGCCAGCAGCGTAAGGCTAGCGGGCTACAATGAGCAGTTCTTC.

The rearrangement joins TRBV6-1 to TRBJ2-7, with TRBD1 matching 7 bases. Trimming at V came to 3 bases and at J to 4 bases, leaving 3 bases not matched to a gene. The CDR3 runs to 13 residues. Germline loops: CDR1 MNHNS, CDR2 SASEGT. The CDR3 nucleotides read TGTGCCAGCAGTGAGGGGGACAGTTACGAGCAGTACTTC. Translated: CASSEGDSYEQYF.

The chain carries TRBV4-1 and TRBJ2-1, with D perhaps TRBD1 (6 bases). The CDR3 contains 20 residues. The germline V gene has CDR1 MGHRA and CDR2 YSYEKL. V was trimmed by 2 bases and J by 4 bases, leaving 27 bases between them. CDR3 protein: CASSQPSGTKGEPGYNEQFF. DNA of the CDR3: TGCGCCAGCAGCCAACCCTCTGGGACAAAGGGGGAACCAGGATACAATGAGCAGTTCTTC.

The gene calls are TRBV7-2 and TRBJ2-7; tentative D call: TRBD2 (6 bases). Per germline, CDR1 SGHTA and CDR2 FQGNSA. The V gene lost 1 base and the J gene lost 6 bases, with 16 bases spanning the gap. This CDR3 has 15 amino acids. The DNA for the CDR3 is TGTGCCAGCAGCTTAGTGCTGGGGGGTGTAGGCGAGCAGTACTTC. Protein product: CASSLVLGGVGEQYF.